The clone carrying this T cell receptor beta chain was counted many times. The antigen is not known. TCRdb re-derived calls from the RACE reads in MiXCR, one entry per CDR3 protein. The table records 300,000 to 400,000 distinct CDR3 sequences, 5% to 6.5% of them present only once. The entry originates in a study of human T cells and chemical hapten exposure. CDR3 length: 15 residues. The V gene end was trimmed by 0 bases and the J gene end by 5 bases; junction bases not matched to a gene: 7. Germline V lookup: CDR1 GTSNPN, CDR2 SVGIG (reference sequence). Regarding the study as a whole: Expanded TCRs clustered into significantly more large CDR3 similarity groups than controls, the analysis revealed.

Time point in this sample: pre-sensitization, week 0. Noted treatment: therapeutic diphenylcyclopropenone sensitization with weekly scalp DPC. The material was whole blood, obtained in connection with sensitization to the hapten diphenylcyclopropenone (DPC). The source is a woman between 50 and 59 years old with alopecia areata. Some clones in this sample may be carry-over from other donors' samples. The chain recombines TRBV30 with TRBJ2-7, with 10 positions matching TRBD1. As DNA, the CDR3 is TGTGCCTGGAGTGTACTCGGGACAGGGGCACACGAGCAGTACTTC. Translation gives CAWSVLGTGAHEQYF.